This T cell receptor (beta chain) was retrieved from a study of blood T cell repertoires in COVID-19. Overall study context: COVID-19 samples collected from the United States, Italy and Spain covered acute and convalescent phases.

Germline CDR1 reads MNHNY; CDR2 reads SVGAGI (reference sequence). V was cut by 4 bases and J by 3 bases, with 4 bases left in between. The CDR3 has 12 amino acids. As handled by the study authors: Quantification of nucleated cells was approximated via reference gene primer amplification. Generated by immunoSEQ multiplex PCR, the TCRdb table keeps only in-frame clones and is missing some. D and trimming were read from the DNA, whereas the V and J calls and clone size are those reported in that table. The sample consists of roughly 190,000 clones, 75% to 90% of them appearing once. The chain joins TRBV6-6 to TRBJ1-5, with unresolved D. What was sequenced was peripheral blood. This TCR came from a woman in her thirties or forties with acute or convalescent COVID-19. In DNA form, the CDR3 reads TGTGCCAGCAGTTCCTACAATCAGCCCCAGCATTTT. It specifies CASSSYNQPQHF.